This paragraph covers one TCR beta chain sequence. V lost 6 bases and J 2 bases, leaving 23 bases between the germline ends. CDR3 length equals 18 residues. The germline CDR1 and CDR2 sequences are MDHEN and SYDVKM. Sequencing used immunoSEQ multiplex PCR; TCRdb keeps in-frame clones, though not all of them. This sample has around 430,000 clones, with around 79% found just once. The source of the sample is a study of shared clonotypes between healthy human individuals. The rearrangement uses TRBV28 and TRBJ1-5; D may be TRBD1 (6 bases). This clonotype was obtained from a woman aged 35 to 49 in good health. Some clones in this sample may be carry-over from other donors' samples. Material: PBMCs. The CDR3 DNA is TGTGCCAGCAGCCCTGATGTCCGGGGGGCCAGTGGCAATCAGCCCCAGCATTTT. Protein sequence: CASSPDVRGASGNQPQHF.